The present TCR beta chain was sequenced within a study of blood T cells in healthy people across ages. Points from the study as a whole: Underestimates were what the diversity estimates from one million T cells were considered to be.

This clonotype has ten or more counts. Its antigen remains unidentified. Germline CDR1 SGHTA, CDR2 FQGNSA. This CDR3 spans 15 amino acids. After removal of 7 bases from V and 3 bases from J, the junction contained 10 bases not matched to a gene. A sample-barcoded 5' primer and a J-beta primer mix were used in a second PCR of about 6 to 12 cycles. With 12 random nucleotides, a template-switch adaptor tagged each individual cDNA molecule. Using its own MiXCR run on the 5' RACE reads, TCRdb lists one record per CDR3 protein. Here the sample spans just under 900,000 distinct CDR3 sequences, about 30% being singletons.

Input material: blood. The J gene is TRBJ2-3, the V gene TRBV7-2, with 7 bases that match TRBD1. The origin of this receptor is a woman of 80 years or more in good health. The CDR3 DNA reads as TGTGCCAGCACGTCAACAGGGGATGGGACAGATACGCAGTATTTT. Translation: CASTSTGDGTDTQYF.